Each of the 11 T cell receptor beta chains below was sequenced from the same sample in a study of blood T cells in healthy people across ages. The authors ran a second PCR of about 7 to 11 cycles using a sample-barcoded 5' primer and a J-beta primer mix. TCRdb passed the 5' RACE reads through MiXCR, listing each CDR3 protein once. Of around 800,000 distinct CDR3 sequences listed, about half are singletons. Sequencing input: blood. The receptors were sampled from a man older than 75 in good health.

The rearrangement joins TRBV20-1 to TRBJ2-5; 8 positions agree with TRBD1. Germline CDR1 and CDR2: DFQATT and SNEGSKA (reference sequence). The CDR3 extends over 14 amino acids. The CDR3 DNA reads TGCAGGGCGCTGAATCCGGGACAGGCAGAGACCCAGTACTTC. As protein: CRALNPGQAETQYF.

This clonotype was found many times. The rearrangement uses TRBV10-3 and TRBJ2-1; 9 nucleotides agree with TRBD2. From germline, CDR1 is ENHRY and CDR2 SYGVKD. This CDR3 is 17 amino acids long. V lost 3 bases and J lost 9; bases outside the gene matches: 15. The CDR3 DNA reads TGTGCCATCAGTGACCAGTCTAGCGGGATAGTGGATGGTGAGCAGTTCTTC. Protein: CAISDQSSGIVDGEQFF.

J is TRBJ1-2 and V is TRBV29-1; 7 bases are shared with TRBD1. V shed 6 bases and J 2 bases; nucleotides not matched to a gene: 6. Germline V gene sequence: CDR1 SQVTM, CDR2 ANQGSEA. The CDR3 extends over 13 amino acids. CDR3 sequence reads: CSVPQTGNYGYTF. CDR3 DNA: TGCAGCGTGCCCCAGACAGGGAACTATGGCTACACCTTC.

The sample holds a few counts of this clonotype. The chain recombines TRBV2 with TRBJ2-1; 13 positions agree with TRBD2. The CDR3 consists of 16 residues. Per the germline V gene, CDR1 is SNHLY and CDR2 is FYNNEI. V was pared by 7 bases and J by 8 bases, with 11 bases of the junction left unmatched. The DNA for the CDR3 is TGTGCCAGCACCTTAGGACTAGCGGGAGCCCGCGATGAGCAGTTCTTC. Protein product: CASTLGLAGARDEQFF.

In this sample, this clonotype turned up many times. V usage is TRBV5-1 and J usage is TRBJ2-5; 7 bases fit TRBD1. Germline CDR1 SGHRS, CDR2 YFSETQ. With V trimmed by 0 bases and J by 1 base, 3 bases remained unmatched. The CDR3 length is 15 residues. CDR3 loop: CASSLGPGGQETQYF. In DNA, the CDR3 is TGCGCCAGCAGCTTGGGGCCAGGGGGCCAAGAGACCCAGTACTTC.

This clonotype turned up a few times. V gene TRBV27 combines with J gene TRBJ2-1; D not certain. The CDR3 is 17 residues long. Trimming left V 7 bases short and J 3 bases short, with 22 bases between. Germline CDR1 is MNHEY and CDR2 is SMNVEV (reference sequence). As DNA, the CDR3 is TGTGCCAGCAATGCCCATGGGCTCGCCGGAGACTACAATGAGCAGTTCTTC. Its protein product is CASNAHGLAGDYNEQFF.

The sample holds many counts of this clonotype. The CDR3 DNA sequence: TGTGCCAGCAGCCTCGCAGAAGTCGTCGAGCAGTACTTC. It is translated as CASSLAEVVEQYF. The chain is built from TRBV7-2 and TRBJ2-7; D ambiguous. This CDR3 has 13 amino acids. V was shortened by 5 bases and J by 6 bases, with 14 bases between the two germline ends. Germline V CDR1 and CDR2: SGHTA, FQGNSA.

A single count supports this clonotype. The chain employs TRBV5-1 and TRBJ2-5; a possible D gene is TRBD1 (5 bases). The length of the CDR3 is 15 residues. V lost 2 bases, J lost 11 bases, and 22 bases lay in between. Germline loops: CDR1 SGHRS, CDR2 YFSETQ. In nucleotides, the CDR3 is TGCGCCAGCAGCTTTTCCCAGGGATCAATCAATGAGCAGTACTTC. It codes for CASSFSQGSINEQYF.

V gene TRBV7-6 combines with J gene TRBJ2-4; unclear D gene. With the DNA end fitting TRBJ2-7 better, the J assignment may be wrong. Germline CDR1 and CDR2: SGHVS and FNYEAQ. This CDR3 region has 13 residues. Here the CDR3 reads CASSPGSYYEQYF. CDR3 DNA: TGTGCCAGCAGCCCCGGATCATATTACGAGCAGTACTTC.

The CDR3 DNA reads as TGCGCCAGCAGCCGGGACGCCACCGGGGAGCTGTTTTTT. This codes for CASSRDATGELFF. The genes are TRBV4-1 and TRBJ2-2; D possibly matches TRBD1 or TRBD2 (5 bases each). In germline, CDR1 is MGHRA, CDR2 YSYEKL. V shed 4 bases and J shed 4 bases, with 7 bases lying between them. This CDR3 has 13 residues.

The V and J genes are TRBV14 and TRBJ1-6; D not certain. Germline V gene sequence: CDR1 SGHDN, CDR2 FVKESK. V shed 0 bases and J shed 4 bases, with 7 bases lying between them. The CDR3 extends over 15 amino acids. CDR3 bases: TGTGCCAGCAGCCAAGAACTGGGATATAATTCACCCCTCCACTTT. It encodes CASSQELGYNSPLHF. Drawing the rest from reference TRBV14 and TRBJ1-6, the complete variable domain is EAGVTQFPSHSVIEKGQTVTLRCDPISGHDNLYWYRRVMGKEIKFLLHFVKESKQDESGMPNNRFLAERTGGTYSTLKVQPAELEDSGVYFCASSQELGYNSPLHFGNGTRLTVT.